This entry concerns a single T cell receptor beta chain. Original methodology: Counts of nucleated cells, estimated from reference gene primer amplification, were obtained. Measured with immunoSEQ multiplex PCR; TCRdb has only the in-frame clones, and not every one. V, J and clone size are taken as reported in that table, and D and trimming were inferred from the DNA itself. The sample contains roughly 11,000 clones, around 85% of which appear only once. This specimen belongs to a study of blood T cell repertoires in COVID-19. Study-wide background: The United States, Italy and Spain provided the acute and convalescent COVID-19 samples. Sources were T cells, B-cell-depleted T cells, or PBMCs; the material itself was cDNA or gDNA.

The V and J ends lost 5 bases and 4 bases, in that order; junction bases with no gene match: 9. The CDR3 length is 16 residues. Germline CDR1 is SGHAT and CDR2 is FQNNGV. Sequencing was done on a sample of peripheral blood. The receptor was isolated from a human donor in a cohort sampled during active COVID-19. The chain has TRBV11-2 and TRBJ2-2, with 8 bases lining up with TRBD2. The CDR3 loop is CASSQQSGSGTGELFF. CDR3 bases: TGTGCCAGCAGCCAACAAAGCGGGAGTGGCACCGGGGAGCTGTTTTTT.